These 24 T cell receptor beta chains were sequenced from one sample in a study of cytomegalovirus exposure and HLA in healthy donors (dated by TCRdb to the late 2010s). Libraries were made using the immunoSEQ multiplex PCR assay. For the multiplex PCR, a mixture combining 60 forward primers for TCR Vbeta segments and 13 reverse primers for TCR Jbeta segments was used. In TCRdb, the immuneACCESS table is reduced to in-frame sequences with V and J assigned. These tables do not hold every clone; where another copy was compared, an unresolved V gene accounts for under half, and the others remain unexplained. The sample data list some 200,000 clones, and roughly 84% of these were observed just once. Over 2.5% of the sample belongs to the ten largest clones. The sequencing sample was made of PBMCs. These receptors were taken from a woman in her forties or fifties in good health and CMV-seropositive.

The chain links TRBV5-1 to TRBJ2-1; D may be TRBD1 (5 bases). The V end lost 4 bases, the J end lost 5 bases, and 13 bases lay between the germline ends. Germline V gene lookup returns CDR1 SGHRS and CDR2 YFSETQ. CDR3 length: 14 amino acids. DNA for the CDR3: TGCGCCAGCAGCCCAACAGACAGAAACAATGAGCAGTTCTTC. It specifies CASSPTDRNNEQFF.

CDR3 sequence (DNA): TGTGCCAGCGGACTAGATGTCTGGAATGAGCAGTTCTTC. Translating gives CASGLDVWNEQFF. V is TRBV2 and J is TRBJ2-1; TRBD2 matches at 7 bases. The germline V gene encodes CDR1 SNHLY and CDR2 FYNNEI. This CDR3 spans 13 amino acids. V was clipped by 8 bases and J by 7 bases; unmatched bases: 8. The variable domain in full, completed from reference TRBV2 and TRBJ2-1, reads EPEVTQTPSHQVTQMGQEVILRCVPISNHLYFYWYRQILGQKVEFLVSFYNNEISEKSEIFDDQFSVERPDGSNFTLKIRSTKLEDSAMYFCASGLDVWNEQFFGPGTRLTVL.

This rearrangement joins TRBV16 to TRBJ1-1; weak D call: TRBD1 (6 bases). V was cut by 4 bases and J by 5 bases, with 14 bases left in between. In germline, CDR1 is KGHSY, CDR2 FQNENV. This CDR3 has 14 residues. In DNA form, the CDR3 reads TGTGCCAGCAGCCTCGGAAGGGGGGGTACTGAAGCTTTCTTT. Translating gives CASSLGRGGTEAFF. Using reference TRBV16 and TRBJ1-1 for the parts outside the CDR3, the full variable domain is GEEVAQTPKHLVRGEGQKAKLYCAPIKGHSYVFWYQQVLKNEFKFLISFQNENVFDETGMPKERFSAKCLPNSPCSLEIQATKLEDSAVYFCASSLGRGGTEAFFGQGTRLTVV.

This sequence joins TRBV7-9 and TRBJ2-3; 8 bases match TRBD1. This CDR3 region has 15 residues. J lost 3 bases, V lost 4 bases, and 6 bases had no gene match. Germline V gene sequence: CDR1 SEHNR, CDR2 FQNEAQ (reference sequence). The CDR3 bases are TGTGCCAGCAGCTCAGGACAGGGATGGACAGATACGCAGTATTTT. Translating gives CASSSGQGWTDTQYF.

The chain carries TRBV5-1 and TRBJ2-1; 8 nucleotides agree with TRBD2. V lost 4 bases and J lost 2; bases outside the gene matches: 5. The CDR3 totals 15 residues. The germline gives CDR1 SGHRS, CDR2 YFSETQ. This CDR3 reads CASSTDSGAYNEQFF. The CDR3 region has the DNA TGCGCCAGCAGCACTGATAGCGGGGCCTACAATGAGCAGTTCTTC.

This chain joins TRBV6-5 and TRBJ2-3, with 10 bases matching TRBD1. J gave up 3 bases and V 7 bases, and 4 bases lay outside the gene matches. Germline assignment: CDR1 MNHEY and CDR2 SVGAGI. There are 14 residues in the CDR3. For the CDR3, the DNA is TGTGCCAGCACCTCGGGACAGGGGACAGATACGCAGTATTTT. The encoded protein is CASTSGQGTDTQYF.

The genes are TRBV27 and TRBJ2-5, with D tentatively TRBD1 (6 bases). V shed 5 bases and J shed 1 base, with 11 bases lying between them. CDR1 and CDR2 from the germline V gene are MNHEY and SMNVEV (reference sequence). The CDR3 covers 14 residues. In DNA form, the CDR3 reads TGTGCCAGCAGTCGGCAGGGGCCCCAAGAGACCCAGTACTTC. Its translation: CASSRQGPQETQYF.

The chain carries TRBV4-3 and TRBJ2-6; TRBD1 matches at 11 bases. The germline V gene encodes CDR1 LGHNA and CDR2 YSLEER. CDR3 length: 15 amino acids. CDR3 DNA: TGCGCGGCGGGACAGGGGGGCTCTGGGGCCAACGTCCTGACTTTC. It is translated as CAAGQGGSGANVLTF.

The V and J genes are TRBV27 and TRBJ1-2; a weak D match, TRBD1 (6 bases). V shed 6 bases and J shed 6 bases, with 17 bases lying between them. Per the germline V gene, CDR1 is MNHEY and CDR2 is SMNVEV (reference sequence). The CDR3 is made up of 14 amino acids. The CDR3 DNA reads as TGTGCCAGCAGCCGACGTGGGGGGGCCGATGGCTACACCTTC. It encodes CASSRRGGADGYTF.

This chain joins TRBV11-2 and TRBJ1-5; D gene uncertain. This CDR3 has 14 residues. V was cut by 1 base and J by 6 bases, with 10 bases left in between. Germline CDR1 and CDR2: SGHAT and FQNNGV. This CDR3 is CASSLAGNRQPQHF. The CDR3, as DNA: TGTGCCAGCAGCTTAGCGGGGAACCGTCAGCCCCAGCATTTT.

This clone was found a few times. The V call is TRBV15, the J call TRBJ2-3; 7 positions agree with TRBD2. The CDR3 runs 16 residues. Germline V gene sequence: CDR1 LNHNV, CDR2 YYDKDF (reference sequence). V gave up 0 bases and J gave up 1 base; unmatched junction bases: 4. The CDR3 coding sequence is TGTGCCACCAGCAGAGATTATGCGGGGGGCACAGATACGCAGTATTTT. Translation: CATSRDYAGGTDTQYF.

The chain couples TRBV18 to TRBJ2-7; the match to TRBD2 covers 8 bases. Trimming cost V 2 bases and J 6 bases; bases outside gene matches: 6. Germline V gene lookup returns CDR1 KGHSH and CDR2 LQKENI. The CDR3 is 14 residues long. The DNA for the CDR3 is TGTGCCAGCTCACCAGCAGCGGGGGTCGGCGAGCAGTACTTC. Its translation: CASSPAAGVGEQYF.

The chain uses TRBV27 and TRBJ2-1, with TRBD2 matching over 10 bases. The V segment lost 8 bases and the J segment 4 bases; nucleotides outside the gene matches: 8. The germline gives CDR1 MNHEY, CDR2 SMNVEV (reference sequence). The CDR3 is 15 residues long. The CDR3 DNA follows: TGTGCCAGCGGAGCTAGCGGGGGCCTATACAATGAGCAGTTCTTC. It specifies CASGASGGLYNEQFF.

The rearrangement links TRBV27 to TRBJ1-1; TRBD1 matches 10 bases. J was trimmed by 5 bases and V by 3 bases; bases with no gene match: 12. Germline values: CDR1 MNHEY, CDR2 SMNVEV (reference sequence). The CDR3 length is 17 residues. CDR3 coding DNA: TGTGCCAGCAGTTTCCTAAGGACAGGGGGTATTGGGACTGAAGCTTTCTTT. It specifies CASSFLRTGGIGTEAFF.

J is TRBJ1-1 and V is TRBV28, with 11 bases matching TRBD1. This CDR3 contains 16 residues. Germline CDR1 reads MDHEN; CDR2 reads SYDVKM. Trimming at V came to 4 bases and at J to 11 bases, leaving 15 bases not matched to a gene. The CDR3, as DNA: TGTGCCAGCAGTTCACCATCCCCGGACAGGGGGCACTCGGCTTTCTTT. Protein: CASSSPSPDRGHSAFF.

The chain joins TRBV27 to TRBJ1-5; 7 positions match TRBD1. This CDR3 contains 15 residues. From germline, CDR1 is MNHEY and CDR2 SMNVEV (reference sequence). The trim removed 4 bases at V and 0 bases at J, leaving 3 bases unmatched. This chain's CDR3 is CASSSGQYSNQPQHF. In DNA, the CDR3 is TGTGCCAGCAGTTCGGGACAGTATAGCAATCAGCCCCAGCATTTT.

The chain is built from TRBV2 and TRBJ1-5, with D possibly being TRBD1 (6 bases). The CDR3 is made up of 13 amino acids. The ends were cut back, 5 bases at V and 4 bases at J, with 9 bases in the middle. Germline V gene lookup returns CDR1 SNHLY and CDR2 FYNNEI. The CDR3 DNA reads TGTGCCAGCAGTACAGGGTGGAATCAGCCCCAGCATTTT. Translated: CASSTGWNQPQHF. The full variable domain, its missing parts supplied by reference TRBV2 and TRBJ1-5, is EPEVTQTPSHQVTQMGQEVILRCVPISNHLYFYWYRQILGQKVEFLVSFYNNEISEKSEIFDDQFSVERPDGSNFTLKIRSTKLEDSAMYFCASSTGWNQPQHFGDGTRLSIL.

The chain links TRBV5-1 to TRBJ1-4, with 8 bases matching TRBD1. The CDR3 is made up of 14 amino acids. From germline, CDR1 is SGHRS and CDR2 YFSETQ. The junction had 5 bases not matched to a gene; V was cut back by 2 bases and J by 8 bases. The chain's CDR3 is CASSFGQGREKLFF. In DNA, the CDR3 is TGCGCCAGCAGCTTCGGACAGGGCCGAGAAAAACTGTTTTTT.

The V and J genes are TRBV27 and TRBJ2-1, with D uncertain. This CDR3 is built from 17 residues. The germline V and J ends were trimmed by 5 bases and 7 bases, with 24 bases remaining between them. Germline values: CDR1 MNHEY, CDR2 SMNVEV (reference sequence). CDR3 in DNA: TGTGCCAGCAGTCCCCGTGGTGGTCAGTCATTATGGAATGAGCAGTTCTTC. Translated: CASSPRGGQSLWNEQFF.

The chain links TRBV10-3 to TRBJ1-2; D unresolved. Germline V gene lookup returns CDR1 ENHRY and CDR2 SYGVKD. The CDR3 is made up of 13 amino acids. V shed 4 bases and J shed 8 bases, with 14 bases lying between them. The CDR3 coding sequence is TGTGCCATCAGTGGGGAGAGTAGGGTCGGCTACACCTTC. Translating it yields CAISGESRVGYTF.

The V and J genes are TRBV5-1 and TRBJ2-2; D unclear. The germline V gene has CDR1 SGHRS and CDR2 YFSETQ. V was cut by 0 bases and J by 7 bases, with 4 bases left in between. The CDR3 runs 12 residues. CDR3 coding DNA: TGCGCCAGCAGCTTGGCGTTCGGGGAGCTGTTTTTT. Translation gives CASSLAFGELFF.

The rearrangement uses TRBV27 and TRBJ1-6, with 7 positions matching TRBD1. The CDR3 runs to 16 residues. The V gene's germline CDR1 is MNHEY and CDR2 SMNVEV (reference sequence). The V segment lost 7 bases and the J segment 7 bases; nucleotides outside the gene matches: 13. The CDR3: CASKKWDSLRNSPLHF. CDR3 nucleotide sequence: TGTGCCAGCAAAAAATGGGACAGCCTACGAAATTCACCCCTCCACTTT.

The chain combines TRBV6-5 with TRBJ1-4; D is undetermined. The CDR3 is 15 amino acids. Trimming left V 7 bases short and J 4 bases short, with 16 bases between. Germline CDR1 MNHEY, CDR2 SVGAGI. CDR3 DNA sequence: TGTGCCAGCAATCCCCCGGAGGATTATAATGAAAAACTGTTTTTT. It specifies CASNPPEDYNEKLFF.

This chain joins TRBV6-5 and TRBJ1-1; 10 bases agree with TRBD1. This CDR3 region has 14 residues. From germline, CDR1 is MNHEY and CDR2 SVGAGI. The V gene end was trimmed by 7 bases and the J gene end by 3 bases; junction bases not matched to a gene: 5. The CDR3 DNA sequence: TGTGCCAGCACCCGACAGGGGGCGGACACTGAAGCTTTCTTT. It encodes CASTRQGADTEAFF.